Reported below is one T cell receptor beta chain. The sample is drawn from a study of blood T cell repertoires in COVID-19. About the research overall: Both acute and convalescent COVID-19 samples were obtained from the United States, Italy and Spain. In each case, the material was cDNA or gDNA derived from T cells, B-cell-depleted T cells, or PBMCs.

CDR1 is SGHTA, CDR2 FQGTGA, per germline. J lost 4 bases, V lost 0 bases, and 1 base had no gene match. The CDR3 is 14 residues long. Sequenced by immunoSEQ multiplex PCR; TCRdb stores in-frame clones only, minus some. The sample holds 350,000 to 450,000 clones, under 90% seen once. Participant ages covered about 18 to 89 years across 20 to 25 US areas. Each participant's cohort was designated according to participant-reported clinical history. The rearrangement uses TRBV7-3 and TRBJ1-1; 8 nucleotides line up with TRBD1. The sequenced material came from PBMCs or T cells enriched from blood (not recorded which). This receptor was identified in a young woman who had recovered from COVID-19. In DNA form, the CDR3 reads TGTGCCAGCAGCTTAACGCAGGGGGCCACTGAAGCTTTCTTT. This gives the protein CASSLTQGATEAFF.